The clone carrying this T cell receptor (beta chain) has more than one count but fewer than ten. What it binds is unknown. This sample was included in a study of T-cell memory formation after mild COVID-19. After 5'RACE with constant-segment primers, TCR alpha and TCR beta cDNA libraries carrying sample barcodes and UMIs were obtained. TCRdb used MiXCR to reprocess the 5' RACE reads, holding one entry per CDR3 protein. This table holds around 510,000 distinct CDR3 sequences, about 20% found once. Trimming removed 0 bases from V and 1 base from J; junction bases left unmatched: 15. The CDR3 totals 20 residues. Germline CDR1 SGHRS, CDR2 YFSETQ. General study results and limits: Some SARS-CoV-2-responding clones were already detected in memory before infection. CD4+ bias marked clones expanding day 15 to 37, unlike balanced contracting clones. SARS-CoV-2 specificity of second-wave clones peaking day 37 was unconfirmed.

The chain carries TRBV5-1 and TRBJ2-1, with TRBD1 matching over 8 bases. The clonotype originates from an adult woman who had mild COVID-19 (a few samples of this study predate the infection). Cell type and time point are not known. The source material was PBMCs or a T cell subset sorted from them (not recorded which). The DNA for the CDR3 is TGCGCCAGCAGCTTGGGTCATACCCTGCCTGGGACAGGATCCTACAATGAGCAGTTCTTC. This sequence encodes CASSLGHTLPGTGSYNEQFF. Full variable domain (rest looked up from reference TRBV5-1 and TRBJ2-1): KAGVTQTPRYLIKTRGQQVTLSCSPISGHRSVSWYQQTPGQGLQFLFEYFSETQRNKGNFPGRFSGRQFSNSRSEMNVSTLELGDSALYLCASSLGHTLPGTGSYNEQFFGPGTRLTVL.